What follows are 29 T cell receptor beta chains derived from one specimen sequenced in a study of OX40 agonist ivuxolimab in advanced cancers. Measured with immunoSEQ multiplex PCR; TCRdb has only the in-frame clones, and not every one. The sample has over 55,000 clones, around 77% seen once; the top ten hold 5% to 7.5%. The sequences come from CD4+ or CD8+ T cells sorted from blood, collected in a trial of the OX40 agonist ivuxolimab. These receptors all stem from an adult with an advanced solid tumor such as melanoma, head and neck, liver or kidney cancer.

The chain has TRBV6-6 and TRBJ1-4; possibly TRBD1 for D (6 bases). Trimming shortened V by 2 bases and J by 8 bases, and 12 bases separated the two germline ends. CDR3 length equals 14 residues. Germline loops: CDR1 MNHNY, CDR2 SVGAGI (reference sequence). CDR3 region: CASSYNRAGEKLFF. The CDR3 DNA follows: TGTGCCAGCAGTTACAACAGGGCTGGAGAAAAACTGTTTTTT.

V usage is TRBV18 and J usage is TRBJ2-1, with D uncertain. This CDR3 region has 18 residues. Trimming removed 3 bases at V and 8 bases at J, with 26 bases between. The germline gives CDR1 KGHSH, CDR2 LQKENI. The CDR3 loop is CASSPSLLNSPVRDEQFF. CDR3 DNA: TGTGCCAGCTCACCTTCTCTCCTTAATAGCCCGGTTCGGGATGAGCAGTTCTTC.

CDR3 protein: CASSSRTVSGEQYF. The CDR3 nucleotides are TGTGCCAGTAGTTCTAGGACGGTCTCCGGCGAGCAGTACTTC. J is TRBJ2-7 and V is TRBV19, with D unclear. The germline V and J ends were trimmed by 5 bases and 6 bases, with 17 bases remaining between them. The CDR3 length is 14 residues. Germline loops: CDR1 LNHDA, CDR2 SQIVND (reference sequence).

The chain uses TRBV27 and TRBJ1-1; no firm D call. V was pared by 5 bases and J by 5 bases, with 18 bases between. This CDR3 spans 15 amino acids. Germline V lookup: CDR1 MNHEY, CDR2 SMNVEV (reference sequence). CDR3 DNA: TGTGCCAGCAGTACCCGGAACATAAGGAATACTGAAGCTTTCTTT. Protein: CASSTRNIRNTEAFF.

The V call is TRBV7-2, the J call TRBJ2-3; D not resolved. The CDR3 length is 13 residues. From germline, CDR1 is SGHTA and CDR2 FQGNSA. Between the trimmed V and J ends, which lost 5 bases and 3 bases, there was a span of 9 bases. CDR3 coding DNA: TGTGCCAGCAGCCGAAGCAGGACAGATACGCAGTATTTT. Translating it yields CASSRSRTDTQYF. The variable domain in full, completed from reference TRBV7-2 and TRBJ2-3, reads GAGVSQSPSNKVTEKGKDVELRCDPISGHTALYWYRQSLGQGLEFLIYFQGNSAPDKSGLPSDRFSAERTGGSVSTLTIQRTQQEDSAVYLCASSRSRTDTQYFGPGTRLTVL.

The chain links TRBV19 to TRBJ1-4; no clear D. The CDR3 runs 15 residues. Germline V gives CDR1 LNHDA, CDR2 SQIVND (reference sequence). The ends were cut back, 5 bases at V and 0 bases at J, with 10 bases in the middle. DNA for the CDR3: TGTGCCAGTAGTGCTAAGGCTGCAACTAATGAAAAACTGTTTTTT. Its translation: CASSAKAATNEKLFF.

The J gene is TRBJ1-4, the V gene TRBV5-1; no reliable D call. V lost 4 bases and J 0 bases, leaving 10 bases between the germline ends. Germline assignment: CDR1 SGHRS and CDR2 YFSETQ. This CDR3 is 15 amino acids long. CDR3 nucleotide sequence: TGCGCCAGCAGCCCAGGAGGCTCAACTAATGAAAAACTGTTTTTT. Amino acids: CASSPGGSTNEKLFF.

Sample share makes this clone medium-sized. The chain combines TRBV7-2 with TRBJ1-5, with 9 nucleotides matching TRBD1. The V gene end was trimmed by 1 base and the J gene end by 5 bases; junction bases not matched to a gene: 3. The CDR3 length is 15 residues. CDR1 is SGHTA, CDR2 FQGNSA, per germline. CDR3 bases: TGTGCCAGCAGCTTAGGGGGACAGGGTTATCAGCCCCAGCATTTT. This sequence encodes CASSLGGQGYQPQHF. Full variable domain (remainder filled in from reference TRBV7-2 and TRBJ1-5): GAGVSQSPSNKVTEKGKDVELRCDPISGHTALYWYRQSLGQGLEFLIYFQGNSAPDKSGLPSDRFSAERTGGSVSTLTIQRTQQEDSAVYLCASSLGGQGYQPQHFGDGTRLSIL.

V and J are TRBV18 and TRBJ2-2; 11 bases match TRBD1. The CDR3 has 15 residues. Germline V gene data show CDR1 as KGHSH and CDR2 as LQKENI. With 3 bases clipped from V and 6 bases from J, the junction kept 3 bases outside the gene matches. CDR3: CASSPDRGRSGELFF. CDR3 DNA sequence: TGTGCCAGCTCACCGGACAGGGGGCGATCCGGGGAGCTGTTTTTT.

In its sample, this clone was seen a few times. This chain connects TRBV7-6 to TRBJ2-7; D may correspond to TRBD1 or TRBD2 (5 bases each). V lost 4 bases, J lost 2 bases, and 12 bases lay in between. This CDR3 region has 14 residues. Per germline, CDR1 SGHVS and CDR2 FNYEAQ. Here the CDR3 DNA reads TGTGCCAGCAGCTCGGGACCTGGAACCTACGAGCAGTACTTC. It encodes CASSSGPGTYEQYF.

The chain couples TRBV6-6 to TRBJ1-1, with 7 positions matching TRBD1. The CDR3 has 16 residues. From germline, CDR1 is MNHNY and CDR2 SVGAGI (reference sequence). Germline trimming cut 4 bases from V and 0 bases from J; bases unmatched to any gene: 8. In DNA form, the CDR3 reads TGTGCCAGCAGTTCATCGACAGGGAGGGTGAACACTGAAGCTTTCTTT. This gives the protein CASSSSTGRVNTEAFF.

The rearrangement links TRBV7-2 to TRBJ1-4, with 9 bases lining up with TRBD1. Germline V gene lookup returns CDR1 SGHTA and CDR2 FQGNSA. This CDR3 contains 15 residues. J gave up 6 bases and V 1 base, and 3 bases lay outside the gene matches. CDR3 residues: CASSLVGTGYEKLFF. For the CDR3, the DNA is TGTGCCAGCAGCTTAGTCGGGACAGGGTATGAAAAACTGTTTTTT. Combining the CDR3 with reference TRBV7-2 and TRBJ1-4 gives the whole variable domain GAGVSQSPSNKVTEKGKDVELRCDPISGHTALYWYRQSLGQGLEFLIYFQGNSAPDKSGLPSDRFSAERTGGSVSTLTIQRTQQEDSAVYLCASSLVGTGYEKLFFGSGTQLSVL.

The gene calls are TRBV11-3 and TRBJ2-2; D remains ambiguous. Per the germline V gene, CDR1 is SGHNT and CDR2 is YENEEA. Trimming took 5 bases from V and 3 from J, leaving 10 bases between them. The CDR3 is 14 residues long. The CDR3 protein is CASSADRDTGELFF. CDR3 DNA: TGTGCCAGCAGCGCCGACCGGGACACCGGGGAGCTGTTTTTT.

This chain links TRBV10-2 with TRBJ2-3; 8 bases fit TRBD2. The CDR3 covers 17 residues. Trimming removed 8 bases from V and 2 bases from J; junction bases left unmatched: 15. CDR1 is WSHSY and CDR2 is SAAADI in the germline V gene. The CDR3 nucleotides are TGCGCCAGCGCTTGGGGCCCCGGGACTAGACACACAGATACGCAGTATTTT. Amino acids: CASAWGPGTRHTDTQYF.

This chain connects TRBV6-5 to TRBJ2-5, with a tentative D call TRBD1 (6 bases). This CDR3 comprises 16 residues. Deletions cut 0 bases from V and 2 bases from J, with 13 bases between. Germline CDR1 reads MNHEY; CDR2 reads SVGAGI. The CDR3 bases are TGTGCCAGCAGTTACTCGGCAGGGGTCGGACAAGAGACCCAGTACTTC. As protein: CASSYSAGVGQETQYF.

The V and J genes are TRBV7-9 and TRBJ2-5, with 11 bases matching TRBD2. V was pared by 0 bases and J by 4 bases, with 4 bases of the junction left unmatched. Germline V lookup: CDR1 SEHNR, CDR2 FQNEAQ (reference sequence). This CDR3 spans 16 amino acids. The CDR3 DNA reads as TGTGCCAGCAGCTTAGCCCTAGCGGGGGGCCCAGAGACCCAGTACTTC. Amino acid sequence: CASSLALAGGPETQYF. Full variable domain (outside the CDR3, taken from reference TRBV7-9 and TRBJ2-5): DTGVSQNPRHKITKRGQNVTFRCDPISEHNRLYWYRQTLGQGPEFLTYFQNEAQLEKSRLLSDRFSAERPKGSFSTLEIQRTEQGDSAMYLCASSLALAGGPETQYFGPGTRLLVL.

The chain couples TRBV14 to TRBJ2-7; 7 bases line up with TRBD1. This CDR3 is 17 amino acids long. The germline gives CDR1 SGHDN, CDR2 FVKESK. V lost 0 bases and J lost 5; bases outside the gene matches: 13. CDR3 coding DNA: TGTGCCAGCAGCCAAGATCTCGGCAGGGGGATTTTCCACGAGCAGTACTTC. Encoded protein: CASSQDLGRGIFHEQYF.

The J gene is TRBJ2-2, the V gene TRBV28; 7 bases map to TRBD2. The CDR3 is 18 residues long. The V gene's germline CDR1 is MDHEN and CDR2 SYDVKM. The V gene end was trimmed by 3 bases and the J gene end by 4 bases; junction bases not matched to a gene: 14. The CDR3, as DNA: TGTGCCAGCAGTTTGGGTCTAGCGGACCCCCGGAGCACCGGGGAGCTGTTTTTT. Its protein is CASSLGLADPRSTGELFF.

The V gene is TRBV5-1, the J gene TRBJ1-4; 8 bases line up with TRBD1. V lost 4 bases and J lost 11; bases outside the gene matches: 7. The CDR3 covers 13 residues. Germline CDR1 SGHRS, CDR2 YFSETQ. CDR3 nucleotide sequence: TGCGCCAGCAGCGCCGACAGGACAGGGAAACTGTTTTTT. Translation: CASSADRTGKLFF. Full variable domain (outside the CDR3, taken from reference TRBV5-1 and TRBJ1-4): KAGVTQTPRYLIKTRGQQVTLSCSPISGHRSVSWYQQTPGQGLQFLFEYFSETQRNKGNFPGRFSGRQFSNSRSEMNVSTLELGDSALYLCASSADRTGKLFFGSGTQLSVL.

The J gene is TRBJ2-1, the V gene TRBV7-7; D is possibly TRBD1 or TRBD2 (5 bases each). The CDR3 totals 15 residues. Germline CDR1 and CDR2: SSHAT and FNYEAQ (reference sequence). Trimming left V 3 bases short and J 0 bases short, with 9 bases between. CDR3 nucleotides: TGTGCCAGCAGCTTCGGGACGTTCTCCTACAATGAGCAGTTCTTC. Its protein is CASSFGTFSYNEQFF.

The CDR3 protein is CASSVLAGGTDTQYF. CDR3 DNA: TGTGCCAGCAGTGTATTAGCGGGAGGTACAGATACGCAGTATTTT. The chain links TRBV6-4 to TRBJ2-3; 10 nucleotides align to TRBD2. Germline V lookup: CDR1 MRHNA, CDR2 SNTAGT. The CDR3 runs 15 residues. The J segment lost 3 bases and the V segment lost 4 bases, leaving 4 bases of the junction unmatched.

V is TRBV7-2 and J is TRBJ1-1; D ambiguous. Germline-derived CDR1 and CDR2 are SGHTA and FQGNSA. Trimming shortened V by 3 bases and J by 2 bases, and 13 bases separated the two germline ends. The CDR3 sequence is 15 residues long. The CDR3 is CASSFTPDFNTEAFF. The CDR3 DNA reads as TGTGCCAGCAGCTTCACCCCAGATTTTAACACTGAAGCTTTCTTT.

The chain joins TRBV2 to TRBJ1-2, with D hard to call. This CDR3 has 15 amino acids. Trimming took 0 bases from V and 3 from J, leaving 11 bases between them. Germline assignment: CDR1 SNHLY and CDR2 FYNNEI. This chain's CDR3 is CASSEAQDGYYGYTF. DNA of the CDR3: TGTGCCAGCAGTGAAGCGCAGGACGGGTACTATGGCTACACCTTC. The complete variable domain, with remaining parts taken from reference TRBV2 and TRBJ1-2, reads EPEVTQTPSHQVTQMGQEVILRCVPISNHLYFYWYRQILGQKVEFLVSFYNNEISEKSEIFDDQFSVERPDGSNFTLKIRSTKLEDSAMYFCASSEAQDGYYGYTFGSGTRLTVV.

The chain recombines TRBV7-6 with TRBJ2-3; D possibly uses TRBD1 or TRBD2 (6 bases each). With 8 bases removed from V and 1 base from J, the gap between germline ends came to 10 bases. The CDR3 runs 13 residues. The germline CDR1 and CDR2 sequences are SGHVS and FNYEAQ. CDR3 protein: CASGGPGTDTQYF. The CDR3, as DNA: TGTGCCAGCGGGGGGCCGGGCACAGATACGCAGTATTTT.

The chain joins TRBV7-6 to TRBJ2-7; D remains unclear. V shed 1 base and J shed 5 bases, with 9 bases lying between them. The CDR3 has 13 residues. The V gene's germline CDR1 is SGHVS and CDR2 FNYEAQ. CDR3 region: CASSLGYANEQYF. DNA of the CDR3: TGTGCCAGCAGCTTAGGGTACGCGAACGAGCAGTACTTC. The entire variable domain, with the rest obtained from reference TRBV7-6 and TRBJ2-7, is as follows: GAGVSQSPRYKVTKRGQDVALRCDPISGHVSLYWYRQALGQGPEFLTYFNYEAQQDKSGLPNDRFSAERPEGSISTLTIQRTEQRDSAMYRCASSLGYANEQYFGPGTRLTVT.

This chain connects TRBV30 to TRBJ2-5; no clear D gene. Per the germline V gene, CDR1 is GTSNPN and CDR2 is SVGIG (reference sequence). The ends were cut back, 0 bases at V and 1 base at J, with 6 bases in the middle. This CDR3 is 13 amino acids long. The DNA of the CDR3 is TGTGCCTGGAGTGTACGGACCCAAGAGACCCAGTACTTC. Amino acid sequence: CAWSVRTQETQYF. The whole variable domain, remainder taken from reference TRBV30 and TRBJ2-5, is SQTIHQWPATLVQPVGSPLSLECTVEGTSNPNLYWYRQAAGRGLQLLFYSVGIGQISSEVPQNLSASRPQDRQFILSSKKLLLSDSGFYLCAWSVRTQETQYFGPGTRLLVL.

This chain uses TRBV28 with TRBJ1-1; 7 nucleotides match TRBD1. V shed 5 bases and J 12 bases; nucleotides not matched to a gene: 9. CDR1 is MDHEN and CDR2 is SYDVKM in the germline V gene. The CDR3 is 12 residues long. The CDR3 DNA reads as TGTGCCAGCAGTCCCCCGGGACAGAGGACTTTCTTT. Amino acid sequence: CASSPPGQRTFF.

The chain uses TRBV5-1 and TRBJ1-2, with D unresolved. V was trimmed by 2 bases and J by 1 base, leaving 9 bases between them. Per the germline V gene, CDR1 is SGHRS and CDR2 is YFSETQ. CDR3 length: 14 amino acids. CDR3 nucleotide sequence: TGCGCCAGCAGCTTAAACAGTATTAACTATGGCTACACCTTC. This encodes CASSLNSINYGYTF. Drawing the rest from reference TRBV5-1 and TRBJ1-2, the complete variable domain is KAGVTQTPRYLIKTRGQQVTLSCSPISGHRSVSWYQQTPGQGLQFLFEYFSETQRNKGNFPGRFSGRQFSNSRSEMNVSTLELGDSALYLCASSLNSINYGYTFGSGTRLTVV.

In this sample, this clone turned up once. The gene calls are TRBV4-3 and TRBJ2-5, with 13 bases matching TRBD2. V gave up 1 base and J gave up 4 bases; unmatched junction bases: 6. CDR1 and CDR2 from the germline V gene are LGHNA and YSLEER. The CDR3 is 17 residues long. The DNA for the CDR3 is TGCGCCAGCAGCCAAGGGACTAGCGGGGGAACCTCAGAGACCCAGTACTTC. It encodes CASSQGTSGGTSETQYF.